This T cell receptor (beta chain) came from a study of T-cell memory formation after mild COVID-19. TCRdb reprocessed the 5' RACE reads via MiXCR and lists one record per CDR3 protein. The repertoire has about 540,000 distinct CDR3 sequences, just over 20% of them found once; the top ten carry under 15%. This clonotype has only one observation. Germline lookup yields CDR1 SNHLY and CDR2 FYNNEI. There are 15 residues in the CDR3. V was shortened by 1 base and J by 2 bases, with 10 bases between the two germline ends. Sequenced material: PBMCs or a T cell subset sorted from them (not recorded which). The source is an adult woman who had mild COVID-19 (a few samples of this study predate the infection). Cell type and time point are not known. The chain joins TRBV2 to TRBJ2-3, with D maybe TRBD2 (5 bases). The CDR3 DNA follows: TGTGCCAGCAGTGAAGGAAACGGGAACACAGATACGCAGTATTTT. Its translation is CASSEGNGNTDTQYF.